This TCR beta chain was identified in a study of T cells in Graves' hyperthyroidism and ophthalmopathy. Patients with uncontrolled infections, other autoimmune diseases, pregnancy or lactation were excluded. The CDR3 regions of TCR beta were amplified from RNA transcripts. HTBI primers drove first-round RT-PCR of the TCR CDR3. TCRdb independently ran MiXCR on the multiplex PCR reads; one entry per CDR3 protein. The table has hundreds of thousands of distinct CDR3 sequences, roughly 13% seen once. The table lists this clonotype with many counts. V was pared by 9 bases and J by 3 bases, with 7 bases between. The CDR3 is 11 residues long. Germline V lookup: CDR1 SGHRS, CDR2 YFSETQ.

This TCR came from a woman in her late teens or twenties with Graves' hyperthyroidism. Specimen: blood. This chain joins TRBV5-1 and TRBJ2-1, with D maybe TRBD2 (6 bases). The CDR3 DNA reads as TGCGCCAACGGGGGCTACAATGAGCAGTTCTTC. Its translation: CANGGYNEQFF.